The 21 T cell receptor beta chains below were found in one sample sequenced in a study of shared T cell receptors in the human thymus. Assay used: immunoSEQ multiplex PCR; TCRdb lists only in-frame clones, some missing. The sample records 720,000 or so clones, approximately 83% being singletons. The same specimen was also included in a second study, on human thymus T cells.

Sequenced: thymocytes. The receptors here all came from a girl under two years old with a congenital heart defect.

The chain recombines TRBV6-5 with TRBJ1-2; D possibly corresponds to TRBD1 (6 bases). In germline, CDR1 is MNHEY, CDR2 SVGAGI. CDR3 length equals 13 residues. Trimming cost V 6 bases and J 8 bases, with 16 bases left between them. Written as DNA, the CDR3 is TGTGCCAGCAGGTTACAGGGCGGGTACGGCTACACCTTC. Residues: CASRLQGGYGYTF.

Only one count was recorded for this clone. One end of the junction is discordant with germline, which a read error may explain. The gene calls are TRBV4-1 and TRBJ2-7; 14 positions agree with TRBD2. The CDR3 spans 19 residues. CDR1 is MGHRA and CDR2 is YSYEKL in the germline V gene. The CDR3 reads CASSKETSGGAWGSYEQYF. The DNA of the CDR3 is TGCGCCAGCAGCAAAGAGACTAGCGGGGGGGCCTGGGGCTCCTACGAGCAGTACTTC.

V usage is TRBV28 and J usage is TRBJ1-2; TRBD1 aligns across 10 bases. Germline values: CDR1 MDHEN, CDR2 SYDVKM. J was trimmed by 8 bases and V by 4 bases; bases with no gene match: 10. This CDR3 contains 15 residues. The CDR3 DNA sequence: TGTGCCAGCAGTTGTCCCCGGGACAGGGGAGGGGGCTACACCTTC. It specifies CASSCPRDRGGGYTF.

The rearrangement uses TRBV19 and TRBJ2-7; D gene unclear. V was shortened by 5 bases and J by 0 bases, with 17 bases between the two germline ends. This CDR3 is 16 amino acids long. The germline V gene has CDR1 LNHDA and CDR2 SQIVND (reference sequence). The CDR3 loop is CASSFQLTWSSYEQYF. The CDR3 DNA follows: TGTGCCAGTAGTTTTCAACTCACTTGGAGCTCCTACGAGCAGTACTTC. Complete variable domain (other parts from reference TRBV19 and TRBJ2-7): DGGITQSPKYLFRKEGQNVTLSCEQNLNHDAMYWYRQDPGQGLRLIYYSQIVNDFQKGDIAEGYSVSREKKESFPLTVTSAQKNPTAFYLCASSFQLTWSSYEQYFGPGTRLTVT.

The chain is built from TRBV6-1 and TRBJ2-1; maybe TRBD2 (6 bases). Trimming pared 8 bases from V and 2 bases from J, leaving 16 bases between. Germline CDR1 reads MNHNS; CDR2 reads SASEGT. This CDR3 is 15 amino acids long. The CDR3 reads CASASGGCPYNEQFF. The CDR3 DNA sequence: TGTGCCAGCGCCTCCGGGGGATGCCCCTACAATGAGCAGTTCTTC.

The rearrangement joins TRBV15 to TRBJ1-1; a weak D match, TRBD1 (6 bases). CDR3 size: 16 residues. Between the trimmed V and J ends, which lost 6 bases and 7 bases, there was a span of 24 bases. The germline V gene has CDR1 LNHNV and CDR2 YYDKDF (reference sequence). CDR3 in amino acids: CATRSFSYRAVSEAFF. DNA of the CDR3: TGTGCCACCAGAAGTTTTTCTTACAGGGCAGTTAGTGAAGCTTTCTTT.

The chain recombines TRBV29-1 with TRBJ1-1; 8 nucleotides align to TRBD1. This CDR3 has 15 residues. J gave up 1 base and V 6 bases, and 10 bases lay outside the gene matches. Germline-derived CDR1 and CDR2 are SQVTM and ANQGSEA. In DNA, the CDR3 is TGCAGCGTCGTCCAGGGGGCCCGGAGGAACACTGAAGCTTTCTTT. It is translated as CSVVQGARRNTEAFF.

The chain couples TRBV11-2 to TRBJ1-3; tentative D call: TRBD1 (6 bases). Germline CDR1 and CDR2: SGHAT and FQNNGV. The CDR3 loop spans 17 amino acids. Deletions cut 8 bases from V and 0 bases from J, with 20 bases between. The CDR3 reads CASGPMDSSPSGNTIYF. Written as DNA, the CDR3 is TGTGCCAGCGGCCCCATGGACAGCTCCCCCTCTGGAAACACCATATATTTT. The whole variable domain, remainder taken from reference TRBV11-2 and TRBJ1-3, is EAGVAQSPRYKIIEKRQSVAFWCNPISGHATLYWYQQILGQGPKLLIQFQNNGVVDDSQLPKDRFSAERLKGVDSTLKIQPAKLEDSAVYLCASGPMDSSPSGNTIYFGEGSWLTVV.

This sequence joins TRBV5-1 and TRBJ2-3; D unresolved. Germline CDR1 reads SGHRS; CDR2 reads YFSETQ. V was shortened by 0 bases and J by 2 bases, with 13 bases between the two germline ends. CDR3 size: 16 residues. The CDR3 sequence: CASSLALMYFTDTQYF. CDR3 DNA sequence: TGCGCCAGCAGCTTGGCTTTAATGTATTTCACAGATACGCAGTATTTT.

The rearrangement links TRBV23-1 to TRBJ2-5, with D possibly being TRBD2 (6 bases). TRBV23-1 is given ORF status, its function remaining uncertain. Deletions cut 4 bases from V and 5 bases from J, with 17 bases between. CDR3 length: 15 amino acids. This CDR3 is CASSPKDTEGETQYF. The DNA for the CDR3 is TGCGCCAGCAGTCCAAAGGACACGGAGGGGGAGACCCAGTACTTC.

This clone showed up just a few times. As DNA, the CDR3 is TGTGCCAGTAGTATAGATCTGTGGACAGATACTAAGAAAGAGACCCAGTACTTC. Amino acid sequence: CASSIDLWTDTKKETQYF. The V gene is TRBV19, the J gene TRBJ2-5; tentative D call: TRBD1 (6 bases). V lost 0 bases, J lost 3 bases, and 20 bases lay in between. This CDR3 contains 18 residues. CDR1 is LNHDA and CDR2 is SQIVND in the germline V gene (reference sequence).

V usage is TRBV7-9 and J usage is TRBJ1-2; 7 positions match TRBD1. V was clipped by 2 bases and J by 4 bases; unmatched bases: 4. The CDR3 runs to 14 residues. From germline, CDR1 is SEHNR and CDR2 FQNEAQ (reference sequence). CDR3 nucleotide sequence: TGTGCCAGCAGCTTAAAAAGGGACAGCTATGGCTACACCTTC. Translation: CASSLKRDSYGYTF.

A word on this clone: At the DNA level, this CDR3 is encoded by other sequences in the same sample as well. The V gene is TRBV5-1, the J gene TRBJ1-6; D not certain. CDR1 is SGHRS and CDR2 is YFSETQ in the germline V gene. The CDR3 has 19 amino acids. With 4 bases removed from V and 1 base from J, the gap between germline ends came to 21 bases. CDR3 nucleotide sequence: TGCGCCAGCAGCATCGTACCCCCAACGGCGAGGTCCTATAATTCACCCCTCCACTTT. Protein sequence: CASSIVPPTARSYNSPLHF.

This chain links TRBV5-1 with TRBJ1-3, with D maybe TRBD1 (6 bases). This CDR3 is built from 15 residues. Germline V gene sequence: CDR1 SGHRS, CDR2 YFSETQ. Trimming cost V 0 bases and J 4 bases, with 11 bases left between them. The CDR3 loop is CASSLGQALGNTIYF. The CDR3 bases are TGCGCCAGCAGCTTGGGACAGGCTCTCGGAAACACCATATATTTT.

This sequence joins TRBV7-9 and TRBJ1-2; the D gene is possibly TRBD1 (6 bases). This CDR3 comprises 16 residues. V was pared by 1 base and J by 2 bases, with 14 bases between. Germline V gene sequence: CDR1 SEHNR, CDR2 FQNEAQ (reference sequence). The CDR3 is CASSLVVWGQNYGYTF. The CDR3 DNA reads TGTGCCAGCAGCTTAGTTGTGTGGGGGCAGAACTATGGCTACACCTTC.

The rearrangement links TRBV6-5 to TRBJ1-2, with TRBD1 matching 8 bases. With 2 bases clipped from V and 3 bases from J, the junction kept 2 bases outside the gene matches. This CDR3 is 14 amino acids long. CDR1 is MNHEY and CDR2 is SVGAGI in the germline V gene. The CDR3 bases are TGTGCCAGCAGTTACCACAGGGGGGACTATGGCTACACCTTC. Translated: CASSYHRGDYGYTF.

The chain is built from TRBV25-1 and TRBJ1-3; TRBD1 is a possible D gene (6 bases). CDR3 length equals 17 residues. Looked up from germline, CDR1 is MGHDK and CDR2 is SYGVNS. The V and J ends lost 2 bases and 0 bases respectively, with 14 bases between them. CDR3 protein: CASSEASTGSSGNTIYF. The CDR3 region has the DNA TGTGCCAGCAGTGAAGCTTCAACAGGGAGCTCTGGAAACACCATATATTTT.

The V call is TRBV7-9, the J call TRBJ1-1; D not resolved. Germline lookup yields CDR1 SEHNR and CDR2 FQNEAQ (reference sequence). CDR3 length: 15 amino acids. The V end was cut by 4 bases, the J end by 0 bases, with 12 bases between. The CDR3 DNA follows: TGTGCCAGCAGCTCCTACGCTCGGGTGAACACTGAAGCTTTCTTT. Amino acids: CASSSYARVNTEAFF. The full variable domain, completed using reference TRBV7-9 and TRBJ1-1, is DTGVSQNPRHKITKRGQNVTFRCDPISEHNRLYWYRQTLGQGPEFLTYFQNEAQLEKSRLLSDRFSAERPKGSFSTLEIQRTEQGDSAMYLCASSSYARVNTEAFFGQGTRLTVV.

This clone turned up a few times. J is TRBJ2-7 and V is TRBV6-1; no firm D call. The CDR3 has 13 residues. Trimming left V 8 bases short and J 0 bases short, with 11 bases between. Germline-derived CDR1 and CDR2 are MNHNS and SASEGT. In nucleotides, the CDR3 is TGTGCCAGCGGCAGTCAGGCCTCCTACGAGCAGTACTTC. Translating it yields CASGSQASYEQYF.

This chain connects TRBV28 to TRBJ2-1; TRBD2 matches at 7 bases. Germline V gives CDR1 MDHEN, CDR2 SYDVKM. The V and J ends lost 7 bases and 5 bases, in that order; junction bases with no gene match: 8. This CDR3 is 14 amino acids long. This CDR3 is CASTSSGPNNEQFF. The CDR3 nucleotides read TGTGCCAGCACCTCTAGCGGACCCAACAATGAGCAGTTCTTC.

The chain uses TRBV19 and TRBJ1-2; D is possibly TRBD1 (5 bases). CDR1 and CDR2 (germline): LNHDA, SQIVND (reference sequence). The CDR3 length is 17 residues. Trimming removed 11 bases from V and 3 bases from J, with 28 bases in between. DNA for the CDR3: TGTGCCGTGGGGTGTGCGAACAACAGGAGCCTTGACTATGGCTACACCTTC. It is translated as CAVGCANNRSLDYGYTF.